What follows describes a single T cell receptor (beta chain). What it recognizes is unknown. From the 5' RACE reads, TCRdb lists one entry per CDR3 protein and no DNA. The sample totals 150,000 or so distinct CDR3 sequences. This record comes from a study of monozygotic twins with inflammatory bowel disease. Study results and limitations: Differing immunosuppressive treatments may have added variability to patient repertoires. It was in IBD patients that TCRbeta diversity (inverse Simpson) was lower than in healthy co-twins.

Germline CDR1 SGHRS, CDR2 YFSETQ. This CDR3 is built from 14 residues. The sequenced sample consisted of blood. V is TRBV5-1 and J is TRBJ1-4; TCRdb gives TRBD1 as the D gene, but with no DNA this cannot be confirmed. The TCR comes from a human donor with ulcerative colitis or Crohn's disease, or a healthy co-twin of an affected twin (not recorded which). CDR3: CASSSSTDGEKLFF.